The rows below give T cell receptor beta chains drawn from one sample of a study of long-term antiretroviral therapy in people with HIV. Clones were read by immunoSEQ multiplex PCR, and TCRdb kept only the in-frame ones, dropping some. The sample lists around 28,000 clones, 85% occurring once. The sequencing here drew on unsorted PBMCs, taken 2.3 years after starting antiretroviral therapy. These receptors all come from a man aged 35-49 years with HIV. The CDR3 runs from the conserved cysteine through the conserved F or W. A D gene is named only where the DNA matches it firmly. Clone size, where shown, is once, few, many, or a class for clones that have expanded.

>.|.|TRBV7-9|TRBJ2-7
CASTSLGEQYF
TGTGCCAGCACCTCCTTGGGCGAGCAGTACTTC
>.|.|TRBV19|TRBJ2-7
CASSPRARASYEQYF
TGTGCCAGTAGTCCTAGAGCGAGGGCCTCCTACGAGCAGTACTTC
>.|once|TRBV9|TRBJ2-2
CASSGARERPGELFF
TGTGCCAGCAGCGGGGCTAGGGAGCGGCCCGGGGAGCTGTTTTTT
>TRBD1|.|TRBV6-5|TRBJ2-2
CASNIGQVNAGELFF
TGTGCCAGCAACATAGGACAGGTTAACGCCGGGGAGCTGTTTTTT
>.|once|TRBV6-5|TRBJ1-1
CASSYSRSNTEAFF
TGTGCCAGCAGTTACTCTCGGTCAAACACTGAAGCTTTCTTT
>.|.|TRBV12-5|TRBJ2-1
CASGANPGRVNGDNEQFF
TGTGCTAGTGGCGCGAACCCCGGCCGAGTCAACGGTGACAATGAGCAGTTCTTC
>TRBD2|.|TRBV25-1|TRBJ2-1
CASSESSGPLGDEQFF
TGTGCCAGCAGTGAATCTAGCGGACCCTTGGGAGATGAGCAGTTCTTC
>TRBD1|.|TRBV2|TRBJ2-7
CASGEGAGGREQYF
TGTGCCAGCGGGGAAGGCGCAGGGGGTAGGGAGCAGTACTTC
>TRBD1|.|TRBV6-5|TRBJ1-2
CASSYGQGEVYGYTF
TGTGCCAGCAGTTACGGGCAGGGGGAGGTCTATGGCTACACCTTC
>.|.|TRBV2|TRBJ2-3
CASSPTTDTQYF
TGTGCCAGCAGTCCCACCACAGATACGCAGTATTTT
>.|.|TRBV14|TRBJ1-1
CASSQDINRDLMNTEAFF
TGTGCCAGCAGCCAAGACATTAACAGGGATCTCATGAACACTGAAGCTTTCTTT
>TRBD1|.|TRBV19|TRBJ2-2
CASSGLTGGDDTGELFF
TGTGCCAGTAGTGGTTTGACAGGGGGCGACGACACCGGGGAGCTGTTTTTT
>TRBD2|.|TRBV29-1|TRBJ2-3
CSVVSGLAGLRSDTQYF
TGCAGCGTTGTTTCTGGTCTAGCGGGATTACGTTCGGATACGCAGTATTTT
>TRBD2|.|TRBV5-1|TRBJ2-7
CASSPTSPSSYEQYF
TGCGCCAGCAGCCCGACTAGCCCGAGCTCCTACGAGCAGTACTTC
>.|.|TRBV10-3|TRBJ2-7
CAISESRGKYEQYF
TGTGCCATCAGTGAGTCCCGAGGCAAATACGAGCAGTACTTC
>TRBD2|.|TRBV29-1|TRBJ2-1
CSVEYGTSGTYNEQFF
TGCAGCGTTGAATACGGGACTAGCGGGACCTACAATGAGCAGTTCTTC
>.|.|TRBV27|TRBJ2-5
CASSLFKAETQYF
TGTGCCAGCAGTTTATTCAAGGCAGAGACCCAGTACTTC
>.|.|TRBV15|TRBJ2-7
CATSRDIGGNYEQYF
TGTGCCACCAGCAGAGATATCGGGGGAAACTACGAGCAGTACTTC
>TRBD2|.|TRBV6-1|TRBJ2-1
CASSDGTSGEQFF
TGTGCCAGCAGTGATGGGACTAGCGGAGAGCAGTTCTTC
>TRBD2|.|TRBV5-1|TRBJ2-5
CASSSGLAGLGVQTQYF
TGCGCCAGCAGCTCAGGACTAGCGGGGTTGGGCGTTCAGACCCAGTACTTC
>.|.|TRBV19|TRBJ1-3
CASSPSGGNTIYF
TGTGCCAGTAGTCCGTCGGGAGGAAACACCATATATTTT
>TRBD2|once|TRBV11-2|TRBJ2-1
CASSLAAGEYNEQFF
TGTGCCAGCAGCTTAGCAGCGGGAGAATACAATGAGCAGTTCTTC
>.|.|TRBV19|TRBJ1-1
CASSIQGEAFF
TGTGCCAGTAGTATTCAGGGAGAAGCTTTCTTT
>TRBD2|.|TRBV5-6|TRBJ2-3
CASSFVGGSTDTQYF
TGTGCCAGCAGCTTCGTGGGGGGGAGCACAGATACGCAGTATTTT
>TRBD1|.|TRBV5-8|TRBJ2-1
CASSWTGDGNEQFF
TGTGCCAGCAGCTGGACAGGGGATGGGAATGAGCAGTTCTTC
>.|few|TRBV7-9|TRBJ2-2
CASSYQTSANTGELFF
TGTGCCAGCAGCTACCAAACAAGTGCGAACACCGGGGAGCTGTTTTTT
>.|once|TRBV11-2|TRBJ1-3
CASSLGRDTDSGNTIYF
TGTGCCAGCAGCTTAGGTCGGGACACAGACTCTGGAAACACCATATATTTT
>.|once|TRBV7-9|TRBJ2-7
CASSQDQKLYEQYF
TGTGCCAGCAGCCAGGACCAAAAACTCTACGAGCAGTACTTC
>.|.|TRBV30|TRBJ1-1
CAWSPGMDTEAFF
TGTGCCTGGAGTCCCGGGATGGACACTGAAGCTTTCTTT
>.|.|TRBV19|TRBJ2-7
CASSVSGGSSYEQYF
TGTGCCAGTAGTGTCTCGGGGGGCTCATCCTACGAGCAGTACTTC
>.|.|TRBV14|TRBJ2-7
CASSQDPSPFYEQYF
TGTGCCAGCAGCCAAGATCCCTCTCCTTTCTACGAGCAGTACTTC
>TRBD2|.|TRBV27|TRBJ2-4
CASSRLAGGLLNIQYF
TGTGCCAGCAGCCGACTAGCGGGAGGGTTGTTAAACATTCAGTACTTC
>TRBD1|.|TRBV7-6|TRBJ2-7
CASSPPGQGNYEQYF
TGTGCCAGCAGTCCCCCGGGACAGGGTAACTACGAGCAGTACTTC
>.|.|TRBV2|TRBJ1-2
CASSEVQGLGYTF
TGTGCCAGCAGTGAAGTTCAGGGGTTGGGCTACACCTTC
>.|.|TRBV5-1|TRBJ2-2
CASSPPPGDRSPTLNTGELFF
TGCGCCAGCAGCCCCCCCCCTGGCGATCGGTCCCCTACCTTGAACACCGGGGAGCTGTTTTTT
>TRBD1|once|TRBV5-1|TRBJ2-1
CASSPGQGYEQFF
TGCGCCAGCAGCCCGGGACAGGGTTATGAGCAGTTCTTC
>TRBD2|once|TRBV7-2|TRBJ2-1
CASSLKAGPYNEQFF
TGTGCCAGCAGCTTAAAAGCGGGGCCTTACAATGAGCAGTTCTTC
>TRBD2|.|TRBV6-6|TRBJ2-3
CASRLTSGGAEDTQYF
TGTGCCAGCAGACTTACTAGCGGGGGGGCCGAAGATACGCAGTATTTT
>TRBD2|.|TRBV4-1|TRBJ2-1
CASSQGQGRVVEQFF
TGCGCCAGCAGCCAAGGTCAAGGGAGGGTTGTTGAGCAGTTCTTC
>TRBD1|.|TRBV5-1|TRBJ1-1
CASSWTGGTEAFF
TGCGCCAGCAGCTGGACAGGGGGCACTGAAGCTTTCTTT
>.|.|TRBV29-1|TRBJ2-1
CSVGGTGPYNEQFF
TGCAGCGTTGGGGGGACTGGCCCCTACAATGAGCAGTTCTTC
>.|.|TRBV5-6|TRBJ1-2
CASSPLGEPSNYGYTF
TGTGCCAGCAGTCCGTTGGGAGAGCCCTCTAACTATGGCTACACCTTC
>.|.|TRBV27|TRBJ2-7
CASSLADSYEQYF
TGTGCCAGCAGCCTAGCAGACTCCTACGAGCAGTACTTC
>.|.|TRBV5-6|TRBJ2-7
CASSLDGYEQYF
TGTGCCAGCAGCTTGGACGGCTACGAGCAGTACTTC
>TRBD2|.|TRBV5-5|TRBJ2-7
CASSPGRTSGGAYEQYF
TGTGCCAGCAGCCCAGGAAGAACTAGCGGGGGGGCCTACGAGCAGTACTTC
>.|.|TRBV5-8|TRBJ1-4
CASSPVGRNNEKLFF
TGTGCCAGCAGCCCTGTTGGCCGAAATAATGAAAAACTGTTTTTT
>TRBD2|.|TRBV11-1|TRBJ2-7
CASSLLGGRALGEQYF
TGTGCCAGCAGCCTTCTGGGCGGGAGGGCCCTGGGCGAGCAGTACTTC
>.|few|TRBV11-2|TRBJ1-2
CASSQPSANYGYTF
TGTGCCAGCAGCCAGCCTAGTGCTAACTATGGCTACACCTTC
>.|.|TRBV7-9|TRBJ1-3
CASSLSILSGNTIYF
TGTGCCAGCAGCTTATCGATCCTCTCTGGAAACACCATATATTTT
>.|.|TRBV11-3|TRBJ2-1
CASSLSSYNEQFF
TGTGCCAGCAGCTTGTCTAGCTACAATGAGCAGTTCTTC